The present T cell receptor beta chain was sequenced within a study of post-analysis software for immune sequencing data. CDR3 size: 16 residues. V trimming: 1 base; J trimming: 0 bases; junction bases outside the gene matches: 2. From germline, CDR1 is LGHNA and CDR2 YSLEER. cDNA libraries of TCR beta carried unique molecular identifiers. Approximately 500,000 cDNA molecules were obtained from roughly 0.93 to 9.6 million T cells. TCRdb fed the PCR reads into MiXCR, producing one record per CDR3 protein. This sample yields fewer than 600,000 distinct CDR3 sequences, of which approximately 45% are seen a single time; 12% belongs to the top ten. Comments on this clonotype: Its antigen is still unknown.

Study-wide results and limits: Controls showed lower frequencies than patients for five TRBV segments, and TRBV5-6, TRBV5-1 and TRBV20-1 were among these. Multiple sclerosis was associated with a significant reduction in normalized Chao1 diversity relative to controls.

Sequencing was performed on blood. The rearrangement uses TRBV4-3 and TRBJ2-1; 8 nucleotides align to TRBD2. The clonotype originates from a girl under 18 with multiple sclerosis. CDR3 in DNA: TGCGCCAGCAGCCAAGGGCTAGCGGGCTCCTACAATGAGCAGTTCTTC. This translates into CASSQGLAGSYNEQFF.